Included here is one T cell receptor (beta chain) sequence, with context. Germline CDR1 and CDR2: LNHDA and SQIVND (reference sequence). After removal of 6 bases from V and 4 bases from J, the junction contained 3 bases not matched to a gene. The CDR3 covers 15 residues. Donors were grouped by their self-reported clinical history. Before being deemed recovered, Cohort 3 donors had two negative PCRs, clearance, or symptom resolution. Authors' analysis steps: Amplification with reference gene primers provided the estimates of nucleated cell counts. The table came from immunoSEQ multiplex PCR; TCRdb's copy has only in-frame clones and leaves some out. V and J calls and clone size are those listed in that table; D and trimming were worked out from the DNA. The sample has hundreds of thousands of clones; about 91% are singletons. The sample is drawn from a study of blood T cell repertoires in COVID-19.

The V call is TRBV19, the J call TRBJ2-1, with 13 nucleotides matching TRBD2. Sequencing input: PBMCs or T cells enriched from blood (not recorded which). The clonotype was recovered from a woman aged 40-49 years who had recovered from COVID-19. The CDR3 sequence: CASRRTSGSYNEQFF. CDR3 nucleotides: TGTGCCAGTAGGCGGACTAGCGGGAGTTACAATGAGCAGTTCTTC.